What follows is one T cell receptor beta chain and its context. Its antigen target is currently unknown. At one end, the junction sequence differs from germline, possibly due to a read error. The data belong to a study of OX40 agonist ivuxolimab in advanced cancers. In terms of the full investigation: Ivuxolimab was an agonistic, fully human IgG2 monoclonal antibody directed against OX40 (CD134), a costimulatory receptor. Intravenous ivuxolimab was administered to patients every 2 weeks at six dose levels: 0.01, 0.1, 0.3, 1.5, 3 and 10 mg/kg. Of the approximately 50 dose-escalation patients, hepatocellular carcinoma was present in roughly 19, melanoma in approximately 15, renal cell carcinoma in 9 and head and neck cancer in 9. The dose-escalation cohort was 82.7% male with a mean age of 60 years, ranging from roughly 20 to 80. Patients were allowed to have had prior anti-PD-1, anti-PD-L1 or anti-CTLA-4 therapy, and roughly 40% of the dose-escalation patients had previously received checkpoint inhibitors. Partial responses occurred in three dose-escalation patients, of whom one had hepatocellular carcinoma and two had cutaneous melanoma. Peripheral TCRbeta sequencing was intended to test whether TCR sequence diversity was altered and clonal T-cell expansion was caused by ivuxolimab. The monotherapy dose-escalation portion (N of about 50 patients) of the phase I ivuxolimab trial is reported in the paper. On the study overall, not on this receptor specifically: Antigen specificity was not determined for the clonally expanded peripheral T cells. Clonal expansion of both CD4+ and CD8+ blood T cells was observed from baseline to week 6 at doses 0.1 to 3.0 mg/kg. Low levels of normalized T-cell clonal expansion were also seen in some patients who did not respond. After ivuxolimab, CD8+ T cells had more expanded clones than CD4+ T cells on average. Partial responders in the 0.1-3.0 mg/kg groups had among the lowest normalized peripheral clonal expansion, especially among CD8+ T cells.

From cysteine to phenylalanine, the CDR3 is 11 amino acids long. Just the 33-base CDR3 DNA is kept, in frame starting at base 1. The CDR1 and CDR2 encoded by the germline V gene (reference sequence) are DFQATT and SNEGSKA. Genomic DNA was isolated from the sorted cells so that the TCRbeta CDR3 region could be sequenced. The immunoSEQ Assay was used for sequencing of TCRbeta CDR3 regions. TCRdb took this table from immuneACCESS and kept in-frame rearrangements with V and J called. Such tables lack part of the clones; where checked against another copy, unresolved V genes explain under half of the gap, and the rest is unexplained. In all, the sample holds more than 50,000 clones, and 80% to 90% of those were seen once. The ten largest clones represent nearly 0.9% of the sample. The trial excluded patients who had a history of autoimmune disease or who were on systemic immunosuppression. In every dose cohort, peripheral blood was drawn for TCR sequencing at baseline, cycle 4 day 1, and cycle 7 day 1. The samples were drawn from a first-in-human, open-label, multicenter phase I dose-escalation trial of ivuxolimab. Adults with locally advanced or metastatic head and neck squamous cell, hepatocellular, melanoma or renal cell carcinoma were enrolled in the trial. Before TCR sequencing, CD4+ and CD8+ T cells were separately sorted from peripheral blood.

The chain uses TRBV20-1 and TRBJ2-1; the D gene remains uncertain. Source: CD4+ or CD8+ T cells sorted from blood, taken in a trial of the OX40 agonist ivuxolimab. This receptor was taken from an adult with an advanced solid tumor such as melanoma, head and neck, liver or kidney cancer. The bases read TGCAGTGCTAGTATCCCCCCCGGATCGCTCTTC. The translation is CSASIPPGSLF.